This T cell receptor beta chain was profiled in a study of blood T cell repertoires in COVID-19. Study as a whole: Samples representing acute and convalescent COVID-19 were sourced from the United States, Italy and Spain. PBMCs, B-cell-depleted T cells, or T cells provided the cDNA or gDNA that made up the material.

Study processing details: Scientists estimated how many nucleated cells there were by amplifying reference gene primers. Clones were sequenced by immunoSEQ multiplex PCR, and TCRdb holds only the in-frame ones, with some missing. The D gene and trimming were derived from the DNA, and the V and J assignments and clone size from that table. The table includes 150,000 to 200,000 clones, roughly 80% detected once. CDR3 length equals 16 residues. V was shortened by 4 bases and J by 3 bases, with 18 bases between the two germline ends. The germline V gene has CDR1 MDHEN and CDR2 SYDVKM. V gene TRBV28 combines with J gene TRBJ1-2; D is unresolved. The receptor's source is a woman over 75 with acute or convalescent COVID-19. The sequencing sample was made of peripheral blood. The DNA for the CDR3 is TGTGCCAGCAGTTCCCCCCCACAGCTTAAGCACTATGGCTACACCTTC. Translation gives CASSSPPQLKHYGYTF.